Listed below are T cell receptor beta chains from one sample, sequenced in a study of T cell repertoires in cytomegalovirus infection. MiXCR, run by TCRdb on the reads, gives a single entry per CDR3 protein. The sample lists around 630,000 distinct CDR3 sequences, 20% to 30% seen once, with around 7.6% in the top ten. The sequenced sample consisted of CD8+ T cells from PBMCs. These receptors were obtained from a human donor in good health (CMV status not recorded). Some clones in this sample may be carry-over from other donors' samples. Each CDR3 is given with its conserved first and last residue. The order of the fields is J gene, D gene, clone size, V gene, CDR3 length, CDR3 protein, CDR3 DNA. D genes are given only for firm matches. Clone size is given for some rows only: seen once, a few or many times, or a class if the clone is expanded.

TRBJ2-3 | NA | few | TRBV4-3 | 15 | CASSQGVGGTDTQYF | TGCGCCAGCAGCCAAGGAGTCGGCGGGACAGATACGCAGTATTTT
TRBJ2-1 | NA | NA | TRBV20-1 | 13 | CSANEGGEDEQFF | TGCAGTGCAAATGAAGGGGGGGAGGATGAGCAGTTCTTC
TRBJ1-1 | TRBD1 | few | TRBV5-1 | 13 | CASSFTGTVEAFF | TGCGCCAGCAGCTTTACCGGGACAGTTGAAGCTTTCTTT
TRBJ2-3 | NA | NA | TRBV25-1 | 11 | CANVQGMSQYF | TGTGCCAACGTACAGGGTATGTCGCAGTATTTT
TRBJ1-1 | NA | NA | TRBV6-2/TRBV6-3 | 13 | CASTEKSRAEAFF | TGTGCCAGCACCGAAAAGAGCAGGGCTGAAGCTTTCTTT
TRBJ2-7 | TRBD2 | many | TRBV7-9 | 14 | CASSEGLAFYEQYF | TGTGCCAGCAGCGAAGGACTAGCTTTCTACGAGCAGTACTTC
TRBJ2-1 | TRBD2 | NA | TRBV7-6 | 15 | CASSISGNSYNEQFF | TGTGCCAGCAGTATCAGCGGGAACTCCTACAATGAGCAGTTCTTC
TRBJ2-7 | NA | NA | TRBV6-5 | 13 | CASRPGVDYEQYF | TGTGCCAGCAGGCCGGGAGTAGACTACGAGCAGTACTTC
TRBJ1-1 | TRBD1 | many | TRBV5-1 | 14 | CASSGGTGNTEAFF | TGCGCCAGCAGCGGGGGGACAGGGAACACTGAAGCTTTCTTT
TRBJ1-2 | TRBD1 | many | TRBV7-2 | 13 | CASSLRQGGGYTF | TGTGCCAGCAGCTTAAGACAGGGAGGTGGCTACACCTTC
TRBJ2-2 | NA | NA | TRBV7-8 | 14 | CASYSAGPFGEPFF | TGTGCCAGCTACTCAGCAGGGCCGTTCGGGGAGCCGTTTTTT
TRBJ2-1 | NA | few | TRBV2 | 15 | CASSGRGQSTNEQFF | TGTGCCAGCAGTGGGAGGGGACAGTCGACCAATGAGCAGTTCTTC
TRBJ2-3 | TRBD2 | NA | TRBV28 | 16 | CASRPLLAGSTDTQYF | TGTGCCAGCAGACCTCTACTAGCGGGGAGCACAGATACGCAGTATTTT
TRBJ1-2 | NA | NA | TRBV7-9 | 15 | CASTEEQAYRYGYTF | TGTGCCAGCACCGAAGAACAGGCCTATCGCTATGGCTACACCTTC
TRBJ2-3 | NA | once | TRBV20-1 | 15 | CSARERTASTDTQYF | TGCAGTGCTAGAGAAAGGACAGCCAGCACAGATACGCAGTATTTT
TRBJ2-3 | NA | once | TRBV15 | 15 | CATRRGAAGTDTQYF | TGTGCCACCAGAAGAGGGGCCGCAGGCACAGATACGCAGTATTTT
TRBJ2-2 | NA | many | TRBV7-8 | 16 | CASRTRRDGTTGELFF | TGTGCCAGCAGAACTAGGAGGGATGGGACCACCGGGGAGCTGTTTTTT
TRBJ1-6 | TRBD1 | NA | TRBV27 | 15 | CASSLSGTGNSPLHF | TGTGCCAGCAGTTTGTCCGGGACAGGCAATTCACCCCTCCACTTT
TRBJ2-5 | NA | NA | TRBV19 | 14 | CASRPTEVLETQYF | TGTGCCAGTAGGCCGACCGAGGTTCTCGAGACCCAGTACTTC
TRBJ2-7 | NA | NA | TRBV10-3 | 13 | CAISDPSPYEQYF | TGTGCCATCAGTGACCCCAGCCCCTACGAGCAGTACTTC
TRBJ2-1 | TRBD1 | few | TRBV6-6 | 17 | CASSFPDRVGLRNEQFF | TGTGCCAGCAGTTTCCCGGACAGGGTGGGTCTACGCAATGAGCAGTTCTTC
TRBJ1-2 | NA | NA | TRBV2 | 13 | CASSFLGEAGYTF | TGTGCCAGCAGTTTCTTGGGGGAAGCAGGCTACACCTTC
TRBJ2-1 | NA | few | TRBV20-1 | 13 | CSATLDPYNEQFF | TGCAGTGCTACCCTCGATCCCTACAATGAGCAGTTCTTC
TRBJ1-2 | NA | many | TRBV20-1 | 11 | CSATGGYGYTF | TGCAGTGCTACCGGGGGGTATGGCTACACCTTC
TRBJ2-1 | NA | NA | TRBV7-6 | 12 | CASSTTRGEQFF | TGTGCCAGCAGCACAACTAGAGGTGAGCAGTTCTTC
TRBJ1-2 | TRBD1 | many | TRBV7-2 | 15 | CASSHPGQSLYGYTF | TGTGCCAGCAGCCATCCGGGACAGAGCTTATATGGCTACACCTTC
TRBJ1-1 | NA | many | TRBV6-1 | 17 | CASSEDLGGWMTTEAFF | TGTGCCAGCAGTGAAGATTTAGGGGGATGGATGACCACTGAAGCTTTCTTT
TRBJ2-1 | NA | few | TRBV28 | 15 | CASSPDQKSHNEQFF | TGTGCCAGCAGTCCGGACCAAAAAAGCCACAATGAGCAGTTCTTC
TRBJ1-1 | NA | few | TRBV2 | 11 | CASSDLPEAFF | TGTGCCAGCAGTGACTTGCCTGAAGCTTTCTTT
TRBJ2-3 | NA | NA | TRBV27 | 13 | CASMDSSADTQYF | TGTGCCAGCATGGACTCCAGCGCAGATACGCAGTATTTT
TRBJ2-1 | NA | few | TRBV20-1 | 16 | CSARDRTGRPPNEQFF | TGCAGTGCTAGAGATCGAACAGGGAGGCCGCCCAATGAGCAGTTCTTC
TRBJ1-2 | NA | many | TRBV2 | 17 | CASSPPTRVPPQNGYTF | TGTGCCAGCAGTCCGCCCACTCGAGTTCCCCCCCAAAATGGCTACACCTTC
TRBJ1-1 | NA | NA | TRBV4-1 | 15 | CASCQPGHMNTEAFF | TGCGCCAGCTGCCAACCGGGACACATGAACACTGAAGCTTTCTTT
TRBJ2-3 | NA | NA | TRBV4-1 | 15 | CASSQDPSWPDTQYF | TGCGCCAGCAGCCAAGACCCTAGTTGGCCAGATACGCAGTATTTT
TRBJ1-1 | NA | few | TRBV25-1 | 13 | CASSEYSGTEAFF | TGTGCCAGCAGTGAATATTCCGGCACTGAAGCTTTCTTT
TRBJ2-2 | NA | many | TRBV7-2 | 15 | CASSFWGRDAGELFF | TGTGCCAGCAGCTTTTGGGGTAGGGATGCCGGGGAGCTGTTTTTT
TRBJ2-5 | TRBD2 | many | TRBV7-3 | 13 | CASSLNGGETQYF | TGTGCCAGCAGCTTAAACGGGGGGGAGACCCAGTACTTC
TRBJ1-6 | TRBD1 | NA | TRBV27 | 15 | CASRQGQGYHSPLHF | TGTGCCAGCAGACAGGGACAGGGCTATCACTCACCCCTCCACTTT